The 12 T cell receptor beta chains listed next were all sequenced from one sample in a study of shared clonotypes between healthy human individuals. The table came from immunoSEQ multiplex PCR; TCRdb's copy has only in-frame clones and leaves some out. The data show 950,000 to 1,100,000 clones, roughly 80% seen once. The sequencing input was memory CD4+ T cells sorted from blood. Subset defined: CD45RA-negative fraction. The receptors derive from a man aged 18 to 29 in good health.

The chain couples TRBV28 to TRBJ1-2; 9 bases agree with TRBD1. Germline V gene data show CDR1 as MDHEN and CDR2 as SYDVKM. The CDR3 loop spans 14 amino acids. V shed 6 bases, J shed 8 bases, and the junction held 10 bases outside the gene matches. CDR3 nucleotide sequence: TGTGCCAGCAGGCTTCCGGGACAGGGTTTAGGCTACACCTTC. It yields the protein CASRLPGQGLGYTF.

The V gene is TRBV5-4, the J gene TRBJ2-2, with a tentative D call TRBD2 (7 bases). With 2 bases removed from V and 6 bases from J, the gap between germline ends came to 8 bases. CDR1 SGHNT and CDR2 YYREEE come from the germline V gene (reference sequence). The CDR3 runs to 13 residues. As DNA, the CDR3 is TGTGCCAGCAGCTTAGGGGGGGCCGGGGAGCTGTTTTTT. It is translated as CASSLGGAGELFF.

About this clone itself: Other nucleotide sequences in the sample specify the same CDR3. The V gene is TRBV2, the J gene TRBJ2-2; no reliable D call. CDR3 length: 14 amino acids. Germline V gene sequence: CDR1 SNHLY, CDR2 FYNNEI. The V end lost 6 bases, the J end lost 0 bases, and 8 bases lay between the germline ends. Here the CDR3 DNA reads TGTGCCAGCAGCCCCACAACGAACACCGGGGAGCTGTTTTTT. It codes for CASSPTTNTGELFF.

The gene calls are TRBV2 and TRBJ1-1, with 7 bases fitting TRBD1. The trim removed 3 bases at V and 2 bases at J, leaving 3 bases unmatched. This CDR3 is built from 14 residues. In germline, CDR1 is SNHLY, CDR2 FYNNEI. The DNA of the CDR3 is TGTGCCAGCAGTGAGCGACAGGGAAACACTGAAGCTTTCTTT. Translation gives CASSERQGNTEAFF.

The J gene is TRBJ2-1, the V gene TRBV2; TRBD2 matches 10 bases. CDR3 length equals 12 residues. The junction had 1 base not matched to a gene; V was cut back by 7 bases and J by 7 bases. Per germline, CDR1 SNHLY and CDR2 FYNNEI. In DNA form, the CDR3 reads TGTGCCAGCAAACTAGCGGGGAATGAGCAGTTCTTC. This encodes CASKLAGNEQFF.

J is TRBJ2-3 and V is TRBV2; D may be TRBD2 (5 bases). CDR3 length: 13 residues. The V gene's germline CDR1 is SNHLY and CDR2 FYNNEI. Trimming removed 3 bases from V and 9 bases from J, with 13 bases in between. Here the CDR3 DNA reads TGTGCCAGCAGTGATTCTGGATCGGGAACGCAGTATTTT. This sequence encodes CASSDSGSGTQYF. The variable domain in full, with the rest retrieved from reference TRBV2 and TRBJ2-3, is EPEVTQTPSHQVTQMGQEVILRCVPISNHLYFYWYRQILGQKVEFLVSFYNNEISEKSEIFDDQFSVERPDGSNFTLKIRSTKLEDSAMYFCASSDSGSGTQYFGPGTRLTVL.

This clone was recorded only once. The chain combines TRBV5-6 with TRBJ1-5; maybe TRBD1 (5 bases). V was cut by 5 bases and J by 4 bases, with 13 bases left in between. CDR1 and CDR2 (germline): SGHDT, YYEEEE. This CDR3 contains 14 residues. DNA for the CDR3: TGTGCCAGCAGTGGGGGGTCCAAAAATCAGCCCCAGCATTTT. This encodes CASSGGSKNQPQHF.

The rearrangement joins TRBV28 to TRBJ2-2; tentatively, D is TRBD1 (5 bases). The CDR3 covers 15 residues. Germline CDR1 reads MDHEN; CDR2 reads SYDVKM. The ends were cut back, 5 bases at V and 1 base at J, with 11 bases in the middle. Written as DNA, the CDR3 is TGTGCCAGCAGTCCCCCCCAGGGGAACACCGGGGAGCTGTTTTTT. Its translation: CASSPPQGNTGELFF.

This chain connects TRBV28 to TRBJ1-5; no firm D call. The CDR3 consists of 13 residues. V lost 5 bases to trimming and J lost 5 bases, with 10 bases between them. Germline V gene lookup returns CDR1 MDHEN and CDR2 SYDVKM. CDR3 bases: TGTGCCAGCAGTCGCGGCACGTATCAGCCCCAGCATTTT. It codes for CASSRGTYQPQHF.

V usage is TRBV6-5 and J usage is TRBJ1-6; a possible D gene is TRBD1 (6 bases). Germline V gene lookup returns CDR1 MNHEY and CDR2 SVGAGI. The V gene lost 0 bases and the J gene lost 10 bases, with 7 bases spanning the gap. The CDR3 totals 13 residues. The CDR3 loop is CASSYSGASPLHF. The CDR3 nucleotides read TGTGCCAGCAGTTACTCGGGGGCCTCACCCCTCCACTTT.

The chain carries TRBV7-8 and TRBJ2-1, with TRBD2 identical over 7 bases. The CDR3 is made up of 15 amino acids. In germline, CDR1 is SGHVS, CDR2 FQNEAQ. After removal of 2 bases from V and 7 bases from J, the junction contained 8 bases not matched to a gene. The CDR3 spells CASSLLRLAINEQFF. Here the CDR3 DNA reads TGTGCCAGCAGCTTACTGAGACTAGCAATAAATGAGCAGTTCTTC.

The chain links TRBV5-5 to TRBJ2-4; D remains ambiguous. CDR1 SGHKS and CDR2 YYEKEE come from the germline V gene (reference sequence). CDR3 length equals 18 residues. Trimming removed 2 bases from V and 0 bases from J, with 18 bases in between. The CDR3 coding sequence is TGTGCCAGCAGCTTCCGAGGCGGTGAAGGCCTAGCCAAAAACATTCAGTACTTC. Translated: CASSFRGGEGLAKNIQYF.